This T cell receptor (beta chain) is from a study of blood T cell repertoires in COVID-19. The wider study: Some COVID-19 samples were acute and others convalescent; all came from the United States, Italy and Spain. T cells, B-cell-depleted T cells, or PBMCs provided the cDNA or gDNA that served as material.

The count of this clone is one. The CDR3 contains 16 residues. Germline V lookup: CDR1 MGHRA, CDR2 YSYEKL. Trimming took 0 bases from V and 7 from J, leaving 18 bases between them. Participants had their cohort set by participant-reported clinical history. Per the authors' pipeline: Reference gene primer amplification in the assay estimated nucleated cell counts. Clones were sequenced by immunoSEQ multiplex PCR, and TCRdb holds only the in-frame ones, with some missing. The D gene and trimming were derived from the DNA, and the V and J assignments and clone size from that table. The sample holds 200,000 or so clones; about 80% are singletons and the top ten take 1.3%.

This chain connects TRBV4-1 to TRBJ1-2, with D unclear. This TCR was recovered from a woman between 40 and 50 years old with acute COVID-19. What was sequenced was PBMCs or T cells enriched from blood (not recorded which). The CDR3 reads CASSQDPIIRSGGYTF. For the CDR3, the DNA is TGCGCCAGCAGCCAAGATCCGATCATCCGTTCGGGTGGCTACACCTTC.